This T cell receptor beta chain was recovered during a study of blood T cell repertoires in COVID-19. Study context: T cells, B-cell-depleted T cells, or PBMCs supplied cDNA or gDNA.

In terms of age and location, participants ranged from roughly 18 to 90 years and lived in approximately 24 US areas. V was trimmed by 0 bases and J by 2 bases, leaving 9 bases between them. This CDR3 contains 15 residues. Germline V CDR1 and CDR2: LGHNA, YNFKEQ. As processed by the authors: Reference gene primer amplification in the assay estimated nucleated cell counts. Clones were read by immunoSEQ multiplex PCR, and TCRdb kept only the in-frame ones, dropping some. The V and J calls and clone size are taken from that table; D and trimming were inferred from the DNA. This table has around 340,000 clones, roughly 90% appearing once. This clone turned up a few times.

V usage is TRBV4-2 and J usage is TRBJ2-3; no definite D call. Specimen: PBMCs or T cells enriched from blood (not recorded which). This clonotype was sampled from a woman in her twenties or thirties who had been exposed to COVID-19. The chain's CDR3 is CASSQEGSPTDTQYF. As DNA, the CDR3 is TGTGCCAGCAGCCAAGAGGGTAGCCCCACAGATACGCAGTATTTT.